This note documents a single TCR beta chain sequence. Sequenced by immunoSEQ multiplex PCR; TCRdb stores in-frame clones only, minus some. The data hold about 170,000 clones, with roughly 70% observed a single time. The source of the sample is a study of blood T cell repertoires in COVID-19. Study details: Some COVID-19 samples were acute and others convalescent; all came from the United States, Italy and Spain. T cells, B-cell-depleted T cells, or PBMCs provided the cDNA or gDNA that served as material.

CDR3 length: 15 amino acids. V lost 6 bases to trimming and J lost 4 bases; unmatched junction nucleotides: 8. CDR1 is MNHEY and CDR2 is SVGAGI in the germline V gene. The material sequenced was peripheral blood. This clonotype was sampled from a woman older than 75 with acute or convalescent COVID-19. The chain couples TRBV6-5 to TRBJ1-2; the match to TRBD1 covers 10 bases. As DNA, the CDR3 is TGTGCCAGCAGGGCCGCGACAGGGGGCGTCTATGGCTACACCTTC. This translates into CASRAATGGVYGYTF.